This record covers a single TCR beta chain. This sample is part of a study of blood T cell repertoires in COVID-19. Study-level information: Spain, Italy and the United States supplied samples that represented acute and convalescent COVID-19. PBMCs, B-cell-depleted T cells, or T cells were the source of the cDNA or gDNA that made up the material.

The data were produced by immunoSEQ multiplex PCR, yet TCRdb's version contains in-frame clones alone and is incomplete. The table has around 220,000 clones, roughly 80% seen once. Seattle patient enrollment occurred during active infection, with longitudinal follow-up thereafter. V lost 4 bases and J lost 0, with 10 bases in between. Germline CDR1 and CDR2: SGHRS and YFSETQ. This CDR3 is built from 14 residues. The sequence derives from a woman of 80 years or more with COVID-19, enrolled during active disease. The chain uses TRBV5-1 and TRBJ1-1, with D maybe TRBD1 (6 bases). The sequenced material came from peripheral blood. For the CDR3, the DNA is TGCGCCAGCAGCCCCGGGACAATGAACACTGAAGCTTTCTTT. It encodes CASSPGTMNTEAFF.